One sample yielded the 22 T cell receptor beta chains listed below, sequenced in a study of patients and donors after allogeneic stem cell transplantation. From the RT-PCR reads, TCRdb called clonotypes with MiXCR, one entry per CDR3 protein. The profile shows about 87,000 distinct CDR3 sequences, 4.5% to 5% of them singletons. Source material: blood, either unsorted or a sorted T cell fraction (not recorded which). The receptors were sampled from a human donor who was either an allogeneic HSCT recipient or a stem cell or donor lymphocyte infusion donor (not recorded which). It is not recorded whose cells these are; they may come from a transplant donor.

This clonotype was counted only a few times. The V gene is TRBV7-9, the J gene TRBJ1-3; no clear D gene. The CDR3 is 15 residues long. V was clipped by 5 bases and J by 1 base, with 12 bases between them. From germline, CDR1 is SEHNR and CDR2 FQNEAQ (reference sequence). In DNA, the CDR3 is TGTGCCAGCAGCCCGGTTGGAGGTTCTGGAAACACCATATATTTT. Protein: CASSPVGGSGNTIYF.

This clonotype was seen a handful of times. The CDR3 nucleotides are TGTGCCAGTTCAGGGTCCTCTGGGGCCAACGTCCTGACTTTC. It yields the protein CASSGSSGANVLTF. This chain connects TRBV18 to TRBJ2-6; tentative D call: TRBD1 (5 bases). V was pared by 9 bases and J by 0 bases, with 9 bases between. Per the germline V gene, CDR1 is KGHSH and CDR2 is LQKENI. The CDR3 has 14 residues. Together with reference TRBV18 and TRBJ2-6, the CDR3 gives the full variable domain: NAGVMQNPRHLVRRRGQEARLRCSPMKGHSHVYWYRQLPEEGLKFMVYLQKENIIDESGMPKERFSAEFPKEGPSILRIQQVVRGDSAAYFCASSGSSGANVLTFGAGSRLTVL.

This clonotype has ten or more counts. The chain combines TRBV7-2 with TRBJ2-2; the D is unclear. Germline assignment: CDR1 SGHTA and CDR2 FQGNSA. The germline V and J ends were trimmed by 4 bases and 4 bases, with 7 bases remaining between them. The CDR3 covers 13 residues. CDR3 coding DNA: TGTGCCAGCAGCTCCCAGGTCACCGGGGAGCTGTTTTTT. As protein: CASSSQVTGELFF.

This clonotype was recorded many times. The V and J genes are TRBV7-2 and TRBJ2-5; D unresolved. CDR1 and CDR2 from the germline V gene are SGHTA and FQGNSA. The length of the CDR3 is 13 residues. Trimming left V 5 bases short and J 4 bases short, with 11 bases between. Here the CDR3 reads CASSPGPRETQYF. In nucleotides, the CDR3 is TGTGCCAGCAGCCCCGGACCACGAGAGACCCAGTACTTC.

This clonotype has at least ten counts. The chain couples TRBV5-4 to TRBJ1-4; no clear D. Trimming took off 0 bases at V and 0 bases at J, with 9 bases between the two ends. Germline CDR1 SGHNT, CDR2 YYREEE (reference sequence). The CDR3 is 16 residues long. CDR3 sequence: CASSLGGSSTNEKLFF. DNA for the CDR3: TGTGCCAGCAGCTTGGGAGGGTCCTCAACTAATGAAAAACTGTTTTTT.

The chain links TRBV5-1 to TRBJ2-1, with 13 bases that match TRBD2. Germline V lookup: CDR1 SGHRS, CDR2 YFSETQ. V shed 0 bases and J 6 bases; nucleotides not matched to a gene: 3. This CDR3 is built from 16 residues. CDR3 protein: CASSLVGTSGTNEQFF. The CDR3 DNA reads as TGCGCCAGCAGCTTGGTGGGGACTAGCGGGACCAATGAGCAGTTCTTC.

By its share, this clonotype is medium-sized. The chain combines TRBV5-1 with TRBJ2-2; D call uncertain. Germline assignment: CDR1 SGHRS and CDR2 YFSETQ. The CDR3 contains 15 residues. The V and J ends lost 4 bases and 0 bases respectively, with 10 bases between them. The CDR3 coding sequence is TGCGCCAGCAGCAACGGACGTCCGAACACCGGGGAGCTGTTTTTT. Protein product: CASSNGRPNTGELFF.

The J gene is TRBJ2-3, the V gene TRBV7-3; 9 nucleotides match TRBD2. The V and J ends lost 2 bases and 5 bases, in that order; junction bases with no gene match: 5. This CDR3 has 15 amino acids. Germline V gene sequence: CDR1 SGHTA, CDR2 FQGTGA. CDR3 coding DNA: TGTGCCAGCAGCTTAGGCGGGGGGGCAGGAGATACGCAGTATTTT. Translation gives CASSLGGGAGDTQYF. Drawing the rest from reference TRBV7-3 and TRBJ2-3, the complete variable domain is GAGVSQTPSNKVTEKGKYVELRCDPISGHTALYWYRQSLGQGPEFLIYFQGTGAADDSGLPNDRFFAVRPEGSVSTLKIQRTERGDSAVYLCASSLGGGAGDTQYFGPGTRLTVL.

This clonotype was found a few times. The chain carries TRBV6-1 and TRBJ1-2; D gene ambiguous. V lost 5 bases and J 0 bases, leaving 10 bases between the germline ends. This CDR3 comprises 14 residues. From germline, CDR1 is MNHNS and CDR2 SASEGT. The chain's CDR3 is CASSPTEANYGYTF. DNA of the CDR3: TGTGCCAGCAGTCCCACCGAAGCTAACTATGGCTACACCTTC.

This clonotype was counted many times. The genes are TRBV29-1 and TRBJ2-5; weak D call: TRBD1 (5 bases). The CDR3 is 14 residues long. The germline V and J ends were trimmed by 3 bases and 2 bases, with 13 bases remaining between them. From germline, CDR1 is SQVTM and CDR2 ANQGSEA. The CDR3, as DNA: TGCAGCGTTGACGGCAGGGTTGGGCAAGAGACCCAGTACTTC. Translating it yields CSVDGRVGQETQYF.

The V and J genes are TRBV18 and TRBJ1-1; 10 nucleotides line up with TRBD1. Trimming took 7 bases from V and 0 from J; bases not matched to a gene: 5. Germline V lookup: CDR1 KGHSH, CDR2 LQKENI. The CDR3 extends over 15 amino acids. CDR3 coding DNA: TGTGCCAGCTTCCGGGACAGGGGCATGAACACTGAAGCTTTCTTT. It translates to CASFRDRGMNTEAFF. The full variable domain, with the rest looked up from reference TRBV18 and TRBJ1-1, is NAGVMQNPRHLVRRRGQEARLRCSPMKGHSHVYWYRQLPEEGLKFMVYLQKENIIDESGMPKERFSAEFPKEGPSILRIQQVVRGDSAAYFCASFRDRGMNTEAFFGQGTRLTVV.

This clonotype was observed at least ten times. The rearrangement joins TRBV6-1 to TRBJ2-5; D is unclear. The CDR3 runs to 15 residues. In germline, CDR1 is MNHNS, CDR2 SASEGT. The ends were cut back, 10 bases at V and 4 bases at J, with 22 bases in the middle. The CDR3 sequence is CATQPGVGVGETQYF. The CDR3 DNA sequence: TGTGCCACCCAGCCTGGAGTGGGCGTAGGAGAGACCCAGTACTTC.

This clonotype was seen a handful of times. The rearrangement uses TRBV11-2 and TRBJ2-7; TRBD1 aligns across 8 bases. Germline assignment: CDR1 SGHAT and CDR2 FQNNGV. Germline trimming cut 2 bases from V and 7 bases from J; bases unmatched to any gene: 7. CDR3 length: 14 residues. CDR3: CASSLMDRDMEQYF. Written as DNA, the CDR3 is TGTGCCAGCAGCTTAATGGACAGGGATATGGAGCAGTACTTC.

This clonotype was counted at least ten times. The chain joins TRBV3-1 to TRBJ1-5; D uncertain. The CDR3 has 14 amino acids. The germline V gene encodes CDR1 LGHDT and CDR2 YNNKEL (reference sequence). V was shortened by 0 bases and J by 1 base, with 4 bases between the two germline ends. The CDR3 sequence is CASSQDLSNQPQHF. The CDR3, as DNA: TGTGCCAGCAGCCAAGATCTAAGCAATCAGCCCCAGCATTTT.

This clonotype was seen ten or more times. The V call is TRBV12-3 or TRBV12-4, the J call TRBJ2-3, with TRBD1 as a possible D gene (6 bases). The CDR3 is 14 residues long. V lost 7 bases to trimming and J lost 2 bases, with 13 bases between them. CDR3 in DNA: TGTGCCAGCATTCTGGGACAAGCCACAGATACGCAGTATTTT. Its protein is CASILGQATDTQYF.

This clonotype was seen many times. This chain links TRBV9 with TRBJ2-7, with 8 nucleotides matching TRBD2. The CDR3 covers 16 residues. V dropped 0 bases and J dropped 0; count of bases not matched to a gene: 5. Germline-derived CDR1 and CDR2 are SGDLS and YYNGEE. CDR3 region: CASSVGPGTSSYEQYF. Here the CDR3 DNA reads TGTGCCAGCAGCGTAGGGCCAGGGACTAGCTCCTACGAGCAGTACTTC. The full variable domain, completed using reference TRBV9 and TRBJ2-7, is DSGVTQTPKHLITATGQRVTLRCSPRSGDLSVYWYQQSLDQGLQFLIQYYNGEERAKGNILERFSAQQFPDLHSELNLSSLELGDSALYFCASSVGPGTSSYEQYFGPGTRLTVT.

The chain employs TRBV23-1 and TRBJ1-1; TRBD1 matches 8 bases. TRBV23-1 counts as an open reading frame of uncertain function. This CDR3 spans 15 amino acids. The V segment lost 4 bases and the J segment 9 bases; nucleotides outside the gene matches: 13. CDR3 sequence reads: CASSPTTDRAYQAFF. The CDR3 coding sequence is TGCGCCAGCAGTCCCACCACGGACAGGGCGTATCAAGCTTTCTTT.

This clonotype was counted ten times or more. The V call is TRBV5-1, the J call TRBJ2-5; 11 positions match TRBD2. The CDR3 consists of 17 residues. The V gene's germline CDR1 is SGHRS and CDR2 YFSETQ. The V gene end was trimmed by 2 bases and the J gene end by 5 bases; junction bases not matched to a gene: 11. As DNA, the CDR3 is TGCGCCAGCAGCTTCGCGGGACTAGCGGCGGTCCAGGAGACCCAGTACTTC. Residues: CASSFAGLAAVQETQYF.

Many counts were recorded for this clonotype. The rearrangement uses TRBV18 and TRBJ2-5; 9 nucleotides align to TRBD2. After removal of 2 bases from V and 5 bases from J, the junction contained 0 bases not matched to a gene. CDR1 is KGHSH and CDR2 is LQKENI in the germline V gene. The CDR3 has 13 amino acids. The CDR3 loop is CASSPGLAETQYF. In DNA, the CDR3 is TGTGCCAGCTCACCAGGACTAGCGGAGACCCAGTACTTC.

This clonotype appeared many times. This chain connects TRBV5-1 to TRBJ2-7, with D tentatively TRBD1 (5 bases). The CDR3 length is 14 residues. The V gene lost 3 bases and the J gene lost 3 bases, with 13 bases spanning the gap. In germline, CDR1 is SGHRS, CDR2 YFSETQ. The CDR3 sequence: CASSSASGNYEQYF. DNA for the CDR3: TGCGCCAGCAGCTCCGCCTCAGGGAACTACGAGCAGTACTTC.

A few counts support this clonotype. The V and J genes are TRBV5-1 and TRBJ2-1, with 8 nucleotides matching TRBD2. This CDR3 region has 15 residues. The germline V gene encodes CDR1 SGHRS and CDR2 YFSETQ. The trim removed 1 base at V and 5 bases at J, leaving 5 bases unmatched. Here the CDR3 DNA reads TGCGCCAGCAGCTTGATCCTAGCGGGCGACAATGAGCAGTTCTTC. As protein: CASSLILAGDNEQFF.

This clonotype was picked up many times. This chain links TRBV3-1 with TRBJ2-3; D unclear. The V end lost 4 bases, the J end lost 2 bases, and 13 bases lay between the germline ends. This CDR3 comprises 15 residues. Germline values: CDR1 LGHDT, CDR2 YNNKEL (reference sequence). The CDR3 sequence: CASSPDNVYTDTQYF. For the CDR3, the DNA is TGTGCCAGCAGCCCTGACAACGTTTACACAGATACGCAGTATTTT.